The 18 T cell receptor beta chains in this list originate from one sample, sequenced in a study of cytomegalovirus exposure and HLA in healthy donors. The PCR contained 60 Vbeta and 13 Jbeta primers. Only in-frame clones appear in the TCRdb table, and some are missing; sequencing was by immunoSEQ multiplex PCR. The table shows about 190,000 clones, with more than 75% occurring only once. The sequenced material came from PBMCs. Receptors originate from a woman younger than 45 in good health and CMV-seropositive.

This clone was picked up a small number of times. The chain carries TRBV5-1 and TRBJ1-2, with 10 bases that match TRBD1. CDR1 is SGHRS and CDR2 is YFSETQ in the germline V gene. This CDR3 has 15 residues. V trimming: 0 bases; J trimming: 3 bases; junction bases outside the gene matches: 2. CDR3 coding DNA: TGCGCCAGCAGCTTGGGAGGACAGGGGGACTATGGCTACACCTTC. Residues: CASSLGGQGDYGYTF.

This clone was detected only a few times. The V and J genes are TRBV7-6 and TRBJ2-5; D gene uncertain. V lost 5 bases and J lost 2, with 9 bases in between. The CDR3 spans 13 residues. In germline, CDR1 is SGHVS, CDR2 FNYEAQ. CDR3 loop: CASSLTFQETQYF. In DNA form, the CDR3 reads TGTGCCAGCAGCCTAACGTTTCAAGAGACCCAGTACTTC.

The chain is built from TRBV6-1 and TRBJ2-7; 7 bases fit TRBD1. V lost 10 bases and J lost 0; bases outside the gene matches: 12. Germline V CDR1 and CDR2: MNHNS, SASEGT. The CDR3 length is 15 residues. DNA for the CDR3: TGTGCCACCAATTTACAGGGGCAGTTCTCCTACGAGCAGTACTTC. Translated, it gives CATNLQGQFSYEQYF.

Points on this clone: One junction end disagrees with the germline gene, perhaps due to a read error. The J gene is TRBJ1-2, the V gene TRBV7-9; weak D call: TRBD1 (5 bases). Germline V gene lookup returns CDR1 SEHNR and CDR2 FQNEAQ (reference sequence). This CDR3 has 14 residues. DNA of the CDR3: TGTTCCAGCAGCTTAGTAGGACACAACTATGGCTACACCTTC. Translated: CSSSLVGHNYGYTF.

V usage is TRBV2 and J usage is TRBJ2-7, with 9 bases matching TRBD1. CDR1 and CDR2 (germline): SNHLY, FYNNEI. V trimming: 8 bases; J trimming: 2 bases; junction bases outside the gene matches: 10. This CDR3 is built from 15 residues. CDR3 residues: CASEQGQGRTYEQYF. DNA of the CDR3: TGTGCCAGCGAGCAGGGACAGGGAAGGACCTACGAGCAGTACTTC.

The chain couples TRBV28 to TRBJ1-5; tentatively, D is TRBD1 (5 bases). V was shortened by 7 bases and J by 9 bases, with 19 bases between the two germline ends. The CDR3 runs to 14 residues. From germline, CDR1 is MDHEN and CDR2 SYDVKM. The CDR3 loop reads CASTPRFREMPQHF. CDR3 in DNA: TGTGCCAGCACCCCCCGTTTCAGGGAAATGCCCCAGCATTTT. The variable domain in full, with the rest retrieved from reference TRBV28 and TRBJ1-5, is DVKVTQSSRYLVKRTGEKVFLECVQDMDHENMFWYRQDPGLGLRLIYFSYDVKMKEKGDIPEGYSVSREKKERFSLILESASTNQTSMYLCASTPRFREMPQHFGDGTRLSIL.

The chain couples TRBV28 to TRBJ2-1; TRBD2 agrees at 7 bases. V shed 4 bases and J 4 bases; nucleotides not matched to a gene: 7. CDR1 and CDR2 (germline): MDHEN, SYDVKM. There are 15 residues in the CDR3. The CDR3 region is CASSSAGDSYNEQFF. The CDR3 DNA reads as TGTGCCAGCAGTTCGGCGGGAGACAGTTACAATGAGCAGTTCTTC. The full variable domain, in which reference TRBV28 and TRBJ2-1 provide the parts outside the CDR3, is DVKVTQSSRYLVKRTGEKVFLECVQDMDHENMFWYRQDPGLGLRLIYFSYDVKMKEKGDIPEGYSVSREKKERFSLILESASTNQTSMYLCASSSAGDSYNEQFFGPGTRLTVL.

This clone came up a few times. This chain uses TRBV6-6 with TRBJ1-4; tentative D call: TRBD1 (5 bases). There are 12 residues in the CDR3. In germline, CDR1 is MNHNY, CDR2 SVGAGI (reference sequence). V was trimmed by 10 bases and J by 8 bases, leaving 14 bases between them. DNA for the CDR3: TGTGCCACCGGGTGGACACTCGAAAAACTGTTTTTT. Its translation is CATGWTLEKLFF.

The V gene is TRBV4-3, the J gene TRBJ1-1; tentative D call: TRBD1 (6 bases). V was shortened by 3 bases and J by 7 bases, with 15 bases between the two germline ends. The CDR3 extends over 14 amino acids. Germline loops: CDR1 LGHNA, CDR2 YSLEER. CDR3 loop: CASSHAGTNGEAFF. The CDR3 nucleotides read TGCGCCAGCAGCCATGCCGGGACAAATGGTGAAGCTTTCTTT.

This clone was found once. In nucleotides, the CDR3 is TGTGCCAGCAGTTTATGGTACCCAGAGGCTGGGGCCAACGTCCTGACTTTC. This gives the protein CASSLWYPEAGANVLTF. The rearrangement links TRBV27 to TRBJ2-6; D not certain. The CDR3 is 17 residues long. The V gene lost 1 base and the J gene lost 2 bases, with 12 bases spanning the gap. CDR1 and CDR2 from the germline V gene are MNHEY and SMNVEV (reference sequence).

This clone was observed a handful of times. The CDR3 reads CASSQSGTTYEQYF. In DNA, the CDR3 is TGCGCCAGCAGCCAATCCGGGACTACCTACGAGCAGTACTTC. This chain links TRBV4-1 with TRBJ2-7; the match to TRBD2 covers 7 bases. CDR3 length: 14 residues. Germline V lookup: CDR1 MGHRA, CDR2 YSYEKL. V shed 2 bases and J 2 bases; nucleotides not matched to a gene: 3.

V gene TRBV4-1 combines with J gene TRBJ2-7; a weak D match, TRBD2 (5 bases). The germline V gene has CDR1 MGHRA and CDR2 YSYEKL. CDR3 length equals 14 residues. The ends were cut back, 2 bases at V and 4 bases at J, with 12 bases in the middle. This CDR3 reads CASSQSPGIYEQYF. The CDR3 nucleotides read TGCGCCAGCAGCCAAAGCCCGGGGATTTACGAGCAGTACTTC.

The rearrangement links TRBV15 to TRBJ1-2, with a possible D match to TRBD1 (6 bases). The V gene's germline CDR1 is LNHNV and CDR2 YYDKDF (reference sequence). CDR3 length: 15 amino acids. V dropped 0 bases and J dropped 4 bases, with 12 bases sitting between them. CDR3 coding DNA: TGTGCCACCAGCAGAGATACGGGGGGCGGCTATGGCTACACCTTC. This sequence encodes CATSRDTGGGYGYTF.

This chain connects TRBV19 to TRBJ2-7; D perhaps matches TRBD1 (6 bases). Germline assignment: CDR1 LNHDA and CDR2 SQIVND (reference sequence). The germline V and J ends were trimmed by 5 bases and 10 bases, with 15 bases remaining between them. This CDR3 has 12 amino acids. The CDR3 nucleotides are TGTGCCAGTAGTCCGGACAGAAGGTCCCAGTACTTC. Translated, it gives CASSPDRRSQYF.

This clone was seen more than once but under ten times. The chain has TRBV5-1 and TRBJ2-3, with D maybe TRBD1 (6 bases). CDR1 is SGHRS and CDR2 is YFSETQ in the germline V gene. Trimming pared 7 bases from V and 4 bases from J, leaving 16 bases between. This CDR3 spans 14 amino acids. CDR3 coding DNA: TGCGCCAGCCACCGGACCGAGGGGGCAGATACGCAGTATTTT. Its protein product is CASHRTEGADTQYF.

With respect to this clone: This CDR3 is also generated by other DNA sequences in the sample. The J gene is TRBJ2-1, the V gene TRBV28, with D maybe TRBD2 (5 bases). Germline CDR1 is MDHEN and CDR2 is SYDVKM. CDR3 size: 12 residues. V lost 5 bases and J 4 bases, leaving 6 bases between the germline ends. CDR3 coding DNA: TGTGCCAGCAGTACGGGGTACAATGAGCAGTTCTTC. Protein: CASSTGYNEQFF.

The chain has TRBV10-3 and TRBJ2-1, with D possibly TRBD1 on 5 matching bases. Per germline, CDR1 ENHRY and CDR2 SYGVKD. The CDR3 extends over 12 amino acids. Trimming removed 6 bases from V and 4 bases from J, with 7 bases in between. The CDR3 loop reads CAISTGYNEQFF. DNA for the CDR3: TGTGCCATCAGCACAGGTTACAATGAGCAGTTCTTC.

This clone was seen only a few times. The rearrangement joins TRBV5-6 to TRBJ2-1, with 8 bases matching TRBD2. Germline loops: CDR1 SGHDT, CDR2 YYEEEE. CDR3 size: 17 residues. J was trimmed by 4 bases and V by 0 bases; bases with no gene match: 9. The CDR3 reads CASSLVSSGSRYNEQFF. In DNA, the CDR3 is TGTGCCAGCAGCTTGGTTTCCAGCGGGAGCCGGTACAATGAGCAGTTCTTC.